A single sample gave rise to the 8 T cell receptor beta chains below, sequenced in a study of cytomegalovirus exposure and HLA in healthy donors. The study ran its PCR with 60 Vbeta and 13 Jbeta primers. The repertoire was sequenced with immunoSEQ multiplex PCR; TCRdb's copy has only in-frame clones and lacks some. The table lists roughly 180,000 clones, 78% of them singletons. The sample consisted of PBMCs. Receptors were obtained from a female donor in good health and CMV-seronegative.

J is TRBJ2-1 and V is TRBV9; 7 bases are a match to TRBD1. Germline V lookup: CDR1 SGDLS, CDR2 YYNGEE. Germline trimming cut 3 bases from V and 3 bases from J; bases unmatched to any gene: 6. The CDR3 is 15 amino acids. CDR3 coding DNA: TGTGCCAGCAGCGGATTAGGGGGCAGCTACAATGAGCAGTTCTTC. This codes for CASSGLGGSYNEQFF.

The chain links TRBV7-2 to TRBJ2-7; no firm D call. The CDR3 has 16 amino acids. V was shortened by 1 base and J by 2 bases, with 15 bases between the two germline ends. CDR1 is SGHTA and CDR2 is FQGNSA in the germline V gene. The CDR3 nucleotides are TGTGCCAGCAGCTTAGGCGCCGCGGTAGATACCTACGAGCAGTACTTC. Translated: CASSLGAAVDTYEQYF.

The rearrangement links TRBV28 to TRBJ2-2; possible D gene TRBD1, 5 bases. Germline V gene data show CDR1 as MDHEN and CDR2 as SYDVKM. The ends were cut back, 6 bases at V and 3 bases at J, with 17 bases in the middle. CDR3 length: 16 amino acids. The CDR3 nucleotides are TGTGCCAGCAGCCAAGGCCCGGACACCTACACCGGGGAGCTGTTTTTT. Its translation: CASSQGPDTYTGELFF.

This chain uses TRBV15 with TRBJ2-4; D is possibly TRBD1 (7 bases). CDR1 LNHNV and CDR2 YYDKDF come from the germline V gene (reference sequence). This CDR3 is built from 17 residues. V dropped 5 bases and J dropped 6 bases, with 23 bases sitting between them. CDR3 in amino acids: CATSGSRQGGGGNIQYF. The DNA for the CDR3 is TGTGCCACCAGCGGTTCTAGACAGGGTGGAGGGGGAAACATTCAGTACTTC.

This clone was observed a handful of times. The rearrangement joins TRBV15 to TRBJ2-7; D may be TRBD1 (6 bases). Deletions cut 5 bases from V and 0 bases from J, with 14 bases between. Germline CDR1 is LNHNV and CDR2 is YYDKDF (reference sequence). The CDR3 consists of 15 residues. This chain's CDR3 is CATSHGQSSSYEQYF. The CDR3 region has the DNA TGTGCCACCAGCCACGGACAGTCTAGCTCCTACGAGCAGTACTTC.

This chain connects TRBV11-3 to TRBJ1-2; 7 bases fit TRBD1. J lost 8 bases, V lost 5 bases, and 8 bases had no gene match. Germline CDR1 is SGHNT and CDR2 is YENEEA. CDR3 length: 13 amino acids. CDR3 sequence (DNA): TGTGCCAGCAGCCCCGGGACAGTTGAGGGCTACACCTTC. Translation gives CASSPGTVEGYTF. Full variable domain (rest looked up from reference TRBV11-3 and TRBJ1-2): EAGVVQSPRYKIIEKKQPVAFWCNPISGHNTLYWYLQNLGQGPELLIRYENEEAVDDSQLPKDRFSAERLKGVDSTLKIQPAELGDSAVYLCASSPGTVEGYTFGSGTRLTVV.

This sequence joins TRBV28 and TRBJ1-1; 10 positions agree with TRBD1. J gave up 13 bases and V 2 bases, and 7 bases lay outside the gene matches. CDR3 length: 13 amino acids. CDR1 is MDHEN, CDR2 SYDVKM, per germline. CDR3 residues: CASSLVGQGRDFF. CDR3 DNA: TGTGCCAGCAGTTTAGTGGGACAGGGGAGGGATTTCTTT.

This chain links TRBV5-6 with TRBJ2-7, with TRBD1 matching 9 bases. The CDR3 runs to 12 residues. Germline lookup yields CDR1 SGHDT and CDR2 YYEEEE. V lost 2 bases to trimming and J lost 10 bases; unmatched junction nucleotides: 4. The CDR3 bases are TGTGCCAGCAGCTTCGGGACAGGGCCTCAGTACTTC. This translates into CASSFGTGPQYF. Full variable domain (remainder filled in from reference TRBV5-6 and TRBJ2-7): DAGVTQSPTHLIKTRGQQVTLRCSPKSGHDTVSWYQQALGQGPQFIFQYYEEEERQRGNFPDRFSGHQFPNYSSELNVNALLLGDSALYLCASSFGTGPQYFGPGTRLTVT.